Described below is a single T cell receptor (beta chain) sequence and its context. The data were obtained in a study of control samples from healthy donors and cancer patients. The protocol was immunoSEQ multiplex PCR, while the TCRdb copy is restricted to in-frame clones and leaves out a portion. The table lists 65,000 to 100,000 clones, roughly 91% of them singletons. Sequencing was done on a sample of blood. The origin of this receptor is a middle-aged man in good health.

The CDR3 region is CASSIGHRNTEAFF. CDR3 nucleotide sequence: TGTGCCAGCAGCATTGGACATCGGAACACTGAAGCTTTCTTT. The chain links TRBV11-2 to TRBJ1-1; a weak D match, TRBD1 (5 bases). V dropped 5 bases and J dropped 1 base, with 11 bases sitting between them. The CDR3 consists of 14 residues. From germline, CDR1 is SGHAT and CDR2 FQNNGV.